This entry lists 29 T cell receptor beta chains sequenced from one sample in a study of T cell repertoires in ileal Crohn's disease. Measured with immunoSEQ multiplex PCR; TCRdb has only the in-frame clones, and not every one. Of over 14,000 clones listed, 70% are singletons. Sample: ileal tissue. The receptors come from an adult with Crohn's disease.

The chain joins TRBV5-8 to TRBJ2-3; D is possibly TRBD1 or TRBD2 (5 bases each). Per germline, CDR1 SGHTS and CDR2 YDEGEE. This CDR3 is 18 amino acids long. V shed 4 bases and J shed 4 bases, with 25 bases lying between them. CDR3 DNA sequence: TGTGCCAGCAGCCGAAGCTTGGGACGCAAAATGGGACCAGATACGCAGTATTTT. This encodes CASSRSLGRKMGPDTQYF.

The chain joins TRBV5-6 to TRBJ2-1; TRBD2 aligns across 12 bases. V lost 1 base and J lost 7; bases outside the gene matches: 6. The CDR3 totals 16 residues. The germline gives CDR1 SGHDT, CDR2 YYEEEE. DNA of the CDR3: TGTGCCAGCAGCTTGATCCTAGCGGGGGGGTCAAATGAGCAGTTCTTC. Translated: CASSLILAGGSNEQFF.

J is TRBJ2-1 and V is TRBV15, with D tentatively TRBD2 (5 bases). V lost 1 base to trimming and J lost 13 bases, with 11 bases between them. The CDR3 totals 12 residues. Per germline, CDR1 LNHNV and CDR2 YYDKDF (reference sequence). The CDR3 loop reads CATSRVRDSQFF. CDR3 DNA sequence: TGTGCCACCAGCAGAGTCCGGGATAGTCAGTTCTTC.

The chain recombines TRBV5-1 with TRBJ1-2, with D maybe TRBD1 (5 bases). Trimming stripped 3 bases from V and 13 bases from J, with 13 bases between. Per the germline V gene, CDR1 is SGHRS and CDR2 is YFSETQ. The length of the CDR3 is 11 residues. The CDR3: CASSSQGTCTF. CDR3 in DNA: TGCGCCAGCAGCTCGCAGGGTACTTGCACCTTC.

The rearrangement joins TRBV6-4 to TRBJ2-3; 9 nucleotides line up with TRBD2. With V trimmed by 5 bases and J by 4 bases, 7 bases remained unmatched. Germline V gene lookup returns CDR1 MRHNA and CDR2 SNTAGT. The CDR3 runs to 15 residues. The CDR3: CASSPLAGVPDTQYF. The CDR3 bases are TGTGCCAGCAGTCCCTTAGCGGGGGTGCCAGATACGCAGTATTTT.

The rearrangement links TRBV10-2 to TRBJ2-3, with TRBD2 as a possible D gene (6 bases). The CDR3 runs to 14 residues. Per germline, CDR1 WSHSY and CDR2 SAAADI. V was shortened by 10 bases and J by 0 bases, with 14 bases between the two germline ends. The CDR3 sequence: CAITDYSSTDTQYF. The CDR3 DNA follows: TGCGCCATTACGGACTACTCTAGCACAGATACGCAGTATTTT.

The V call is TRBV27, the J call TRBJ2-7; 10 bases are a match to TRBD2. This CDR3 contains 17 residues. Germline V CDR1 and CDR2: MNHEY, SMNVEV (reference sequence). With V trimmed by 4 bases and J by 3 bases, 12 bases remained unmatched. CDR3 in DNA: TGTGCCAGCAGTTCACCTCCCTATAGCGGGGGGAACTACGAGCAGTACTTC. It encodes CASSSPPYSGGNYEQYF.

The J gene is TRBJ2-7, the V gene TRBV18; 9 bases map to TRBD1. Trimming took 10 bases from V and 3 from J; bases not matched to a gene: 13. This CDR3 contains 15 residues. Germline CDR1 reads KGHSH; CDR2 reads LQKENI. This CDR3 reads CATQEGQGTYYEQYF. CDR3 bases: TGTGCCACCCAGGAGGGACAGGGAACGTACTACGAGCAGTACTTC.

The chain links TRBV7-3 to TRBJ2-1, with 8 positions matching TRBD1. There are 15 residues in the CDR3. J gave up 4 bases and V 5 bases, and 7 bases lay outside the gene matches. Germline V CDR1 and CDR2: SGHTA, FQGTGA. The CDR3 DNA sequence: TGTGCCAGCAGCACCGACAGGGGCCTATACAATGAGCAGTTCTTC. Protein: CASSTDRGLYNEQFF.

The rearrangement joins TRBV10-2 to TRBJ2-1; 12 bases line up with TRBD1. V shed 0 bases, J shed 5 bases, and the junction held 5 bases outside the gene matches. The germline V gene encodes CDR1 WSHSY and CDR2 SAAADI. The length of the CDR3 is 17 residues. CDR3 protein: CASSESSGTGGHNEQFF. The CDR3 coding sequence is TGCGCCAGCAGTGAGTCTTCCGGGACAGGGGGCCACAATGAGCAGTTCTTC.

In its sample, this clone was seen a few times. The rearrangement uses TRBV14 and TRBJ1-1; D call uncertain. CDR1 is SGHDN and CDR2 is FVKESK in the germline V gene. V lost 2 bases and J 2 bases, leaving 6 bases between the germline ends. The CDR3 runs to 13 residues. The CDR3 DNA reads TGTGCCAGCAGCCAAATCTCCAACACTGAAGCTTTCTTT. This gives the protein CASSQISNTEAFF. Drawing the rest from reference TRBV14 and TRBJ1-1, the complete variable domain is EAGVTQFPSHSVIEKGQTVTLRCDPISGHDNLYWYRRVMGKEIKFLLHFVKESKQDESGMPNNRFLAERTGGTYSTLKVQPAELEDSGVYFCASSQISNTEAFFGQGTRLTVV.

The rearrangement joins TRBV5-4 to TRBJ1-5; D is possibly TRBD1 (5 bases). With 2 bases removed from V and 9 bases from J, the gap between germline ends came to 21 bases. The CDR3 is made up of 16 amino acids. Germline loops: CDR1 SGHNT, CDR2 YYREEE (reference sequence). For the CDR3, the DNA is TGTGCCAGCAGCTTTGAGACTCCCGGGACCCCCGGGCCCCAGCATTTT. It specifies CASSFETPGTPGPQHF.

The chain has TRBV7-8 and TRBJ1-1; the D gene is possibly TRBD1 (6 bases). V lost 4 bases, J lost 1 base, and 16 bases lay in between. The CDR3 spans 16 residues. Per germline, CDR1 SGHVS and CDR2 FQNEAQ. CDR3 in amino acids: CASSSHRGTQNTEAFF. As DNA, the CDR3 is TGTGCCAGCAGCTCACATAGGGGGACTCAGAACACTGAAGCTTTCTTT.

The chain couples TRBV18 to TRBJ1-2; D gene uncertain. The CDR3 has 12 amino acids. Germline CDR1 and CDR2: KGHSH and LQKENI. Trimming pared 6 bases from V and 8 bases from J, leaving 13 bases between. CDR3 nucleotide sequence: TGTGCCAGCTCTCTTCGGGAGGGAGGCTACACCTTC. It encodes CASSLREGGYTF.

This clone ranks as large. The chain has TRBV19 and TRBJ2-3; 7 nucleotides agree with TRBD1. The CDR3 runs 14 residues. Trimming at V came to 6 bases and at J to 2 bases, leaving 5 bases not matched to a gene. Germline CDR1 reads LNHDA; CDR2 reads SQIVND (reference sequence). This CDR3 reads CASRSDRVTDTQYF. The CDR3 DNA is TGTGCCAGTAGATCCGACAGGGTCACAGATACGCAGTATTTT.

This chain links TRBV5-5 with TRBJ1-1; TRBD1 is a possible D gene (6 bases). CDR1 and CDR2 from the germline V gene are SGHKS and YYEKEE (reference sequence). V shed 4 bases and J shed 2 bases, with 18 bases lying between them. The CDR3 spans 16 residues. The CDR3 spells CASSPQQGSDNTEAFF. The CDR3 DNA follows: TGTGCCAGCAGCCCTCAACAGGGCTCAGATAACACTGAAGCTTTCTTT.

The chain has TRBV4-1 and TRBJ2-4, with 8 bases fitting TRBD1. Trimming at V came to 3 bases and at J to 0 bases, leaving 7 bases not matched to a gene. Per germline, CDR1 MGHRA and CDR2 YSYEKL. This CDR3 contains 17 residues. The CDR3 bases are TGCGCCAGCAGCCACGGGACAGGAGAAATAGCCAAAAACATTCAGTACTTC. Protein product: CASSHGTGEIAKNIQYF.

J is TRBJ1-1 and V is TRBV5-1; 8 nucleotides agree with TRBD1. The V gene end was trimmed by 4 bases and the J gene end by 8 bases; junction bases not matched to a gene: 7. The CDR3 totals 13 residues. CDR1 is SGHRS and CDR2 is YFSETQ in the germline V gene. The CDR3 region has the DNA TGCGCCAGCAGCCCACGGACAGGGCGGGAAGCTTTCTTT. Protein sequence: CASSPRTGREAFF.

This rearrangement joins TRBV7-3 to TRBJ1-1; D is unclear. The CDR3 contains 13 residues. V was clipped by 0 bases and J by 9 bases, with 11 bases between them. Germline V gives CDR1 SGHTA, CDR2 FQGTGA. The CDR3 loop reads CASSLTEYGKAFF. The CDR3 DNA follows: TGTGCCAGCAGCTTAACGGAGTACGGGAAAGCTTTCTTT.

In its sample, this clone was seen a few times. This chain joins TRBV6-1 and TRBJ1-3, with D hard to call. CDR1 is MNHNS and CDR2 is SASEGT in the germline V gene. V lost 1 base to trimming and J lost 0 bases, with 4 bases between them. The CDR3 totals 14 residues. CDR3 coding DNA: TGTGCCAGCAGTGAAGGGTCCTCTGGAAACACCATATATTTT. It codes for CASSEGSSGNTIYF.

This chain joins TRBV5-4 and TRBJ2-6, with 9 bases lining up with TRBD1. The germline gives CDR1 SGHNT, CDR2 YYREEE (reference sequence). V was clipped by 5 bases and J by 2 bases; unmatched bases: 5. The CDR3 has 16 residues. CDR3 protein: CASRPTGGAGANVLTF. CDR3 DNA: TGTGCCAGCAGACCCACAGGGGGCGCTGGGGCCAACGTCCTGACTTTC.

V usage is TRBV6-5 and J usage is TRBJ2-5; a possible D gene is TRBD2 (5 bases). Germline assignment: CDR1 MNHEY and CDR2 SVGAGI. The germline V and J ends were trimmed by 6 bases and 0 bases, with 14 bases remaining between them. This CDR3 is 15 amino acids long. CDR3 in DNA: TGTGCCAGCAGACAGATACTAGACAACCAAGAGACCCAGTACTTC. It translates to CASRQILDNQETQYF.

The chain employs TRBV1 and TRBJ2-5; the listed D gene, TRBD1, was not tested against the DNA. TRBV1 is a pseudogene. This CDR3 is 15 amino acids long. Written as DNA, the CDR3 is TGCACCAGCAGCCAAGAGGGGCTCGGCGCCGGGACCCAGTACTTC. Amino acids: CTSSQEGLGAGTQYF.

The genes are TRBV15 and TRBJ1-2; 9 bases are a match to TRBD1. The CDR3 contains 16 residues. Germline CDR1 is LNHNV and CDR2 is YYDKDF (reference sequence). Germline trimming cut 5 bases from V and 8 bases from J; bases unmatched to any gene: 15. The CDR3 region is CATSGGVGQGPLGYTF. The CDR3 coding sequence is TGTGCCACCAGCGGGGGAGTGGGACAGGGCCCCTTGGGCTACACCTTC.

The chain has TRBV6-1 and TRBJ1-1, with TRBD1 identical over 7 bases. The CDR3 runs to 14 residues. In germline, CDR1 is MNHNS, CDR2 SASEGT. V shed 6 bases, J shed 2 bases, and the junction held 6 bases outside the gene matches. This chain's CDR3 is CASRDWDSNTEAFF. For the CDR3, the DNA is TGTGCCAGCAGAGATTGGGACAGTAACACTGAAGCTTTCTTT.

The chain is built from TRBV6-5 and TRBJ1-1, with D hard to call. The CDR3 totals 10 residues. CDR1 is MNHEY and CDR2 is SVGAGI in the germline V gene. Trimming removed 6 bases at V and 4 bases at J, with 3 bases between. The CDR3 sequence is CASRGTEAFF. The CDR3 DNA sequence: TGTGCCAGCAGGGGCACTGAAGCTTTCTTT.

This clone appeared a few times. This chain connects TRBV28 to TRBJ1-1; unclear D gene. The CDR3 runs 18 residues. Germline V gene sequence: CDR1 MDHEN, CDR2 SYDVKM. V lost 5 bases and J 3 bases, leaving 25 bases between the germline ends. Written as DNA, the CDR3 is TGTGCCAGCAGTATATCAGCTTGGGCACCTCTTAGGTACACTGAAGCTTTCTTT. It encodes CASSISAWAPLRYTEAFF.

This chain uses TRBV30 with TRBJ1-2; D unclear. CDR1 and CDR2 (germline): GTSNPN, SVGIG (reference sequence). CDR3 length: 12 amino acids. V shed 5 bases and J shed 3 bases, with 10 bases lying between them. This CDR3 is CAWETLDYGYTF. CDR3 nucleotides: TGTGCCTGGGAAACCCTAGACTATGGCTACACCTTC.

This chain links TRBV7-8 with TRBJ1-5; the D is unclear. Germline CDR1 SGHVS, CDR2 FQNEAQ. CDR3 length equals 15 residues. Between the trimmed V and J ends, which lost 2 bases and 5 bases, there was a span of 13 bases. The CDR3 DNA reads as TGTGCCAGCAGCTTAAATAGGGCGCCGGATCAGCCCCAGCATTTT. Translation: CASSLNRAPDQPQHF.